These 22 T cell receptor beta chains were all obtained from the same sample, sequenced in a study of T cell changes during pregnancy in multiple sclerosis. Repertoires were generated with immunoSEQ multiplex PCR, while TCRdb's copy carries only in-frame clones and drops some. The sample lists under 130,000 clones, 85% to 95% occurring once. This specimen consisted of peripheral blood, obtained after pregnancy. The receptor set was obtained from a female donor with multiple sclerosis, enrolled in a pregnancy study.

CDR3: CASMLRGAGENEQFF. The CDR3 DNA is TGTGCCAGCATGTTACGTGGGGCGGGGGAGAATGAGCAGTTCTTC. V gene TRBV7-9 combines with J gene TRBJ2-1, with 7 bases identical to TRBD2. In germline, CDR1 is SEHNR, CDR2 FQNEAQ (reference sequence). The CDR3 has 15 residues. V dropped 7 bases and J dropped 7; count of bases not matched to a gene: 13.

The genes are TRBV18 and TRBJ1-1; D not certain. Trimming removed 3 bases at V and 1 base at J, with 12 bases between. The germline V gene encodes CDR1 KGHSH and CDR2 LQKENI. The CDR3 totals 15 residues. CDR3 in amino acids: CASSPEAVSNTEAFF. CDR3 coding DNA: TGTGCCAGCTCACCTGAGGCAGTCTCGAACACTGAAGCTTTCTTT.

The CDR3 protein is CASSLDRVSGNTIYF. CDR3 DNA: TGCGCCAGCAGCCTTGACAGGGTCTCTGGAAACACCATATATTTT. The chain couples TRBV4-3 to TRBJ1-3; 7 positions match TRBD1. The CDR3 is 15 amino acids. Germline assignment: CDR1 LGHNA and CDR2 YSLEER. V was clipped by 4 bases and J by 0 bases; unmatched bases: 3.

J is TRBJ2-7 and V is TRBV6-1, with D uncertain. Trimming left V 6 bases short and J 1 base short, with 7 bases between. This CDR3 is 12 amino acids long. Germline CDR1 and CDR2: MNHNS and SASEGT. The CDR3 is CASRLLSYEQYF. The CDR3 DNA is TGTGCCAGCAGGCTACTTTCCTACGAGCAGTACTTC.

The V and J genes are TRBV2 and TRBJ1-1; perhaps TRBD1 as D (5 bases). The CDR3 length is 14 residues. Trimming took 3 bases from V and 2 from J, leaving 10 bases between them. CDR1 and CDR2 from the germline V gene are SNHLY and FYNNEI. Here the CDR3 reads CASSDRGENTEAFF. The CDR3 coding sequence is TGTGCCAGCAGTGATCGGGGGGAAAACACTGAAGCTTTCTTT. Full variable domain (missing parts from reference TRBV2 and TRBJ1-1): EPEVTQTPSHQVTQMGQEVILRCVPISNHLYFYWYRQILGQKVEFLVSFYNNEISEKSEIFDDQFSVERPDGSNFTLKIRSTKLEDSAMYFCASSDRGENTEAFFGQGTRLTVV.

The chain carries TRBV29-1 and TRBJ2-7; 9 bases line up with TRBD2. The V and J ends lost 6 bases and 0 bases, in that order; junction bases with no gene match: 18. CDR1 SQVTM and CDR2 ANQGSEA come from the germline V gene. This CDR3 is built from 18 residues. CDR3 sequence reads: CSVGILAGRIKSSYEQYF. The CDR3 region has the DNA TGCAGCGTCGGAATACTAGCGGGCAGAATTAAAAGCTCCTACGAGCAGTACTTC.

The chain couples TRBV7-8 to TRBJ2-1, with 9 bases matching TRBD2. V lost 5 bases, J lost 0 bases, and 14 bases stayed unmatched. CDR1 and CDR2 (germline): SGHVS, FQNEAQ. The CDR3 loop spans 19 amino acids. The CDR3 coding sequence is TGTGCCAGCAGCCCCCGGGGGCTAGCGGGACGGAGCTCCTACAATGAGCAGTTCTTC. It codes for CASSPRGLAGRSSYNEQFF.

The table lists this clone with a count of one. The chain links TRBV29-1 to TRBJ2-7, with 7 nucleotides matching TRBD1. CDR1 and CDR2 (germline): SQVTM, ANQGSEA. The V and J ends lost 5 bases and 0 bases, in that order; junction bases with no gene match: 4. The CDR3 contains 13 residues. The chain's CDR3 is CSVLGDSSYEQYF. As DNA, the CDR3 is TGCAGCGTTTTAGGGGACAGCTCCTACGAGCAGTACTTC.

The J gene is TRBJ2-7, the V gene TRBV6-6, with 7 bases lining up with TRBD1. V shed 3 bases and J 6 bases; nucleotides not matched to a gene: 5. CDR3 length equals 13 residues. Germline V lookup: CDR1 MNHNY, CDR2 SVGAGI (reference sequence). Written as DNA, the CDR3 is TGTGCCAGCAGTTATTTCGGGACAGCCGAGCAGTACTTC. Its translation is CASSYFGTAEQYF.

In this sample, this clone turned up a few times. The chain combines TRBV6-1 with TRBJ2-4; no definite D call. V was trimmed by 1 base and J by 0 bases, leaving 4 bases between them. The V gene's germline CDR1 is MNHNS and CDR2 SASEGT. The CDR3 is made up of 14 amino acids. In nucleotides, the CDR3 is TGTGCCAGCAGTGAAGGAGTAGCCAAAAACATTCAGTACTTC. It codes for CASSEGVAKNIQYF.

V usage is TRBV6-1 and J usage is TRBJ1-4; 9 bases align to TRBD1. Per the germline V gene, CDR1 is MNHNS and CDR2 is SASEGT. The CDR3 loop spans 16 amino acids. The trim removed 1 base at V and 5 bases at J, leaving 5 bases unmatched. The CDR3 DNA is TGTGCCAGCAGTGAAGACAGGGGGCTTTGGAATGAAAAACTGTTTTTT. Encoded protein: CASSEDRGLWNEKLFF.

The chain carries TRBV7-7 and TRBJ2-2; 8 bases are shared with TRBD1. V trimming: 3 bases; J trimming: 4 bases; junction bases outside the gene matches: 4. CDR1 and CDR2 from the germline V gene are SSHAT and FNYEAQ (reference sequence). This CDR3 has 15 amino acids. The CDR3 region has the DNA TGTGCCAGCAGCTTGACAGGGGTTAGCACCGGGGAGCTGTTTTTT. Translation gives CASSLTGVSTGELFF.

The V gene is TRBV7-3, the J gene TRBJ1-1; D not resolved. In germline, CDR1 is SGHTA, CDR2 FQGTGA. The V end lost 5 bases, the J end lost 7 bases, and 17 bases lay between the germline ends. The CDR3 covers 14 residues. The CDR3 sequence: CASSLGAERVEAFF. The CDR3 DNA reads TGTGCCAGCAGCCTAGGAGCGGAGAGGGTTGAAGCTTTCTTT.

The chain links TRBV27 to TRBJ2-5, with a tentative D call TRBD2 (6 bases). The CDR3 covers 15 residues. The V end was cut by 8 bases, the J end by 5 bases, with 21 bases between. Germline-derived CDR1 and CDR2 are MNHEY and SMNVEV (reference sequence). This CDR3 reads CASGVGGGLGETQYF. DNA of the CDR3: TGTGCCAGCGGCGTTGGTGGAGGGCTCGGGGAGACCCAGTACTTC.

The rearrangement joins TRBV7-9 to TRBJ1-5, with no clear D. Trimming removed 8 bases at V and 0 bases at J, with 20 bases between. This CDR3 region has 17 residues. The germline V gene encodes CDR1 SEHNR and CDR2 FQNEAQ (reference sequence). The CDR3: CASPFLGDQISNQPQHF. CDR3 nucleotide sequence: TGTGCCAGCCCGTTCTTGGGAGACCAAATTAGCAATCAGCCCCAGCATTTT.

V is TRBV10-2 and J is TRBJ2-7; a possible D gene is TRBD2 (5 bases). V lost 2 bases and J lost 0, with 11 bases in between. Per the germline V gene, CDR1 is WSHSY and CDR2 is SAAADI. The CDR3 consists of 15 residues. The CDR3: CASSEGSPHSYEQYF. Here the CDR3 DNA reads TGCGCCAGCAGTGAGGGGAGCCCACACTCCTACGAGCAGTACTTC.

Only a few counts were recorded for this clone. V usage is TRBV6-6 and J usage is TRBJ1-2; no clear D gene. Germline CDR1 MNHNY, CDR2 SVGAGI (reference sequence). The V gene lost 0 bases and the J gene lost 8 bases, with 4 bases spanning the gap. This CDR3 region has 11 residues. In DNA form, the CDR3 reads TGTGCCAGCAGTTACTCGAGGGGCTACACCTTC. Protein sequence: CASSYSRGYTF.

V is TRBV27 and J is TRBJ2-6; 7 bases line up with TRBD1. Germline-derived CDR1 and CDR2 are MNHEY and SMNVEV (reference sequence). This CDR3 contains 17 residues. Germline trimming cut 3 bases from V and 2 bases from J; bases unmatched to any gene: 7. For the CDR3, the DNA is TGTGCCAGCAGTTTCTCCGGACAGGCTGCTGGGGCCAACGTCCTGACTTTC. It is translated as CASSFSGQAAGANVLTF.

V is TRBV7-9 and J is TRBJ1-1; 7 positions agree with TRBD1. CDR3 size: 14 residues. The trim removed 6 bases at V and 6 bases at J, leaving 10 bases unmatched. Germline V gene lookup returns CDR1 SEHNR and CDR2 FQNEAQ (reference sequence). The CDR3 is CASSRLQGDSEAFF. The CDR3 DNA follows: TGTGCCAGCAGTAGACTTCAGGGGGACTCTGAAGCTTTCTTT.

The rearrangement links TRBV5-5 to TRBJ1-5; possible D gene TRBD1, 6 bases. Germline V lookup: CDR1 SGHKS, CDR2 YYEKEE (reference sequence). This CDR3 is built from 15 residues. Trimming left V 1 base short and J 3 bases short, with 11 bases between. This chain's CDR3 is CASSLIPGDNQPQHF. The DNA for the CDR3 is TGTGCCAGCAGCTTGATCCCAGGGGACAATCAGCCCCAGCATTTT. The full variable domain, its missing parts supplied by reference TRBV5-5 and TRBJ1-5, is DAGVTQSPTHLIKTRGQQVTLRCSPISGHKSVSWYQQVLGQGPQFIFQYYEKEERGRGNFPDRFSARQFPNYSSELNVNALLLGDSALYLCASSLIPGDNQPQHFGDGTRLSIL.

This chain links TRBV19 with TRBJ2-1, with no clear D. V was pared by 1 base and J by 6 bases, with 7 bases between. CDR3 length: 13 residues. Germline lookup yields CDR1 LNHDA and CDR2 SQIVND (reference sequence). The CDR3, as DNA: TGTGCCAGTAGTATAGCCCTCTCCAATGAGCAGTTCTTC. This translates into CASSIALSNEQFF. Looking up the rest from reference TRBV19 and TRBJ2-1 gives the full variable domain: DGGITQSPKYLFRKEGQNVTLSCEQNLNHDAMYWYRQDPGQGLRLIYYSQIVNDFQKGDIAEGYSVSREKKESFPLTVTSAQKNPTAFYLCASSIALSNEQFFGPGTRLTVL.

The V call is TRBV7-9, the J call TRBJ2-2; D is perhaps TRBD1 (6 bases). Germline V gene sequence: CDR1 SEHNR, CDR2 FQNEAQ (reference sequence). This CDR3 comprises 15 residues. V was pared by 5 bases and J by 5 bases, with 15 bases between. The CDR3 loop reads CASSRIPGATGELFF. DNA of the CDR3: TGTGCCAGCAGCAGAATACCAGGGGCAACCGGGGAGCTGTTTTTT.